A single sample is the source of the 32 T cell receptor beta chains below, sequenced in a study of graft-versus-host responses after intestinal transplantation. Measured with immunoSEQ multiplex PCR; TCRdb has only the in-frame clones, and not every one. The sample has some 86,000 clones, about 85% seen once; the top ten hold about 0.27%. Their target antigens are unknown. The sample here was unstimulated CD4+ T cells sorted from spleen or lymph node cells, taken before transplant. The receptor source for this set is a human donor who was the organ donor for an intestinal transplant.

The chain has TRBV28 and TRBJ1-1; possible D gene TRBD1, 6 bases. The CDR3 consists of 15 residues. CDR1 MDHEN and CDR2 SYDVKM come from the germline V gene. With 1 base removed from V and 0 bases from J, the gap between germline ends came to 9 bases. CDR3 nucleotides: TGTGCCAGCAGTTTATACCACAGGGTGAACACTGAAGCTTTCTTT. Amino acid sequence: CASSLYHRVNTEAFF. Drawing the rest from reference TRBV28 and TRBJ1-1, the complete variable domain is DVKVTQSSRYLVKRTGEKVFLECVQDMDHENMFWYRQDPGLGLRLIYFSYDVKMKEKGDIPEGYSVSREKKERFSLILESASTNQTSMYLCASSLYHRVNTEAFFGQGTRLTVV.

The chain joins TRBV6-1 to TRBJ2-3, with TRBD1 as a possible D gene (5 bases). CDR3 length: 12 residues. Trimming left V 10 bases short and J 4 bases short, with 12 bases between. Germline CDR1 reads MNHNS; CDR2 reads SASEGT. The CDR3 loop is CATQKGPDTQYF. Written as DNA, the CDR3 is TGTGCCACCCAAAAGGGGCCAGATACGCAGTATTTT.

Comments on this clone: A read error may produce the germline difference seen at one junction end. This sequence joins TRBV11-3 and TRBJ1-1; D gene unclear. CDR1 is SGHNT and CDR2 is YENEEA in the germline V gene. The CDR3 runs to 14 residues. CDR3 amino acids: CASSLNAGNAEAFF. CDR3 in DNA: TGTGCCAGCAGCTTAAATGCGGGGAACGCTGAAGCTTTCTTT.

This clone was seen just once. The V gene is TRBV14, the J gene TRBJ2-7; D might be TRBD1 (5 bases). Deletions cut 6 bases from V and 3 bases from J, with 12 bases between. CDR3 length: 13 residues. In germline, CDR1 is SGHDN, CDR2 FVKESK. CDR3 in amino acids: CASRKDNDYEQYF. CDR3 nucleotides: TGTGCCAGCAGAAAGGACAACGACTACGAGCAGTACTTC.

The chain combines TRBV27 with TRBJ2-1; TRBD1 is a possible D gene (5 bases). CDR3 length: 15 residues. V lost 1 base, J lost 7 bases, and 14 bases lay in between. CDR1 and CDR2 (germline): MNHEY, SMNVEV (reference sequence). CDR3 residues: CASSLFRTLGNEQFF. The DNA for the CDR3 is TGTGCCAGCAGTTTATTCCGGACACTTGGGAATGAGCAGTTCTTC.

The genes are TRBV19 and TRBJ1-1; 7 bases agree with TRBD1. V gave up 6 bases and J gave up 11 bases; unmatched junction bases: 15. The V gene's germline CDR1 is LNHDA and CDR2 SQIVND (reference sequence). The length of the CDR3 is 14 residues. The CDR3 sequence is CASSPEGAALAAFF. The CDR3 DNA sequence: TGTGCCAGTAGCCCCGAGGGGGCCGCCCTGGCCGCTTTCTTT.

The chain joins TRBV4-1 to TRBJ2-5; TRBD2 aligns across 11 bases. Germline-derived CDR1 and CDR2 are MGHRA and YSYEKL. Trimming at V came to 0 bases and at J to 4 bases, leaving 10 bases not matched to a gene. The CDR3 totals 18 residues. The CDR3 DNA sequence: TGCGCCAGCAGCCAAGATGGAGCTAGCGGGAGGATGGGAGAGACCCAGTACTTC. Encoded protein: CASSQDGASGRMGETQYF.

The rearrangement links TRBV4-2 to TRBJ2-3; 10 positions match TRBD2. The CDR3 extends over 17 amino acids. The junction had 7 bases not matched to a gene; V was cut back by 0 bases and J by 4 bases. The germline CDR1 and CDR2 sequences are LGHNA and YNFKEQ. This CDR3 is CASSQEVASGGSDTQYF. Here the CDR3 DNA reads TGTGCCAGCAGCCAAGAAGTAGCTAGCGGGGGTTCAGATACGCAGTATTTT.

The chain is built from TRBV11-2 and TRBJ2-7; D perhaps matches TRBD1 (5 bases). The V end was cut by 1 base, the J end by 3 bases, with 7 bases between. The germline V gene has CDR1 SGHAT and CDR2 FQNNGV. The CDR3 contains 13 residues. The CDR3 here is CASSLARDYEQYF. As DNA, the CDR3 is TGTGCCAGCAGCTTAGCCAGGGACTACGAGCAGTACTTC.

This chain uses TRBV28 with TRBJ1-4; D call uncertain. Germline loops: CDR1 MDHEN, CDR2 SYDVKM. V lost 2 bases to trimming and J lost 8 bases, with 12 bases between them. The CDR3 is made up of 14 amino acids. The CDR3 is CASSLHQDGEKLFF. CDR3 DNA: TGTGCCAGCAGTTTACATCAGGATGGGGAAAAACTGTTTTTT.

V usage is TRBV21-1 and J usage is TRBJ2-5; TRBD2 reflects the table's D call only, with no check against the DNA. TRBV21-1 is a recognized pseudogene. This CDR3 has 15 amino acids. In nucleotides, the CDR3 is TGTGCCAGCAGCAATGGTTCCCCGGGGGAGGAGACCCAGTACTTC. The encoded protein is CASSNGSPGEETQYF.

The chain links TRBV6-1 to TRBJ2-7, with no clear D. CDR1 is MNHNS and CDR2 is SASEGT in the germline V gene. The V end was cut by 3 bases, the J end by 2 bases, with 2 bases between. This CDR3 is built from 11 residues. The CDR3 nucleotides are TGTGCCAGCAGTGACGCCTACGAGCAGTACTTC. Translated, it gives CASSDAYEQYF.

The CDR3 loop is CASSAGLSTDTQYF. The CDR3 DNA follows: TGTGCCAGCAGCGCCGGACTTAGCACAGATACGCAGTATTTT. This chain links TRBV9 with TRBJ2-3, with TRBD2 as a possible D gene (5 bases). Germline loops: CDR1 SGDLS, CDR2 YYNGEE. This CDR3 has 14 residues. V dropped 3 bases and J dropped 0 bases, with 8 bases sitting between them. Drawing the rest from reference TRBV9 and TRBJ2-3, the complete variable domain is DSGVTQTPKHLITATGQRVTLRCSPRSGDLSVYWYQQSLDQGLQFLIQYYNGEERAKGNILERFSAQQFPDLHSELNLSSLELGDSALYFCASSAGLSTDTQYFGPGTRLTVL.

V is TRBV6-5 and J is TRBJ1-1, with D perhaps matching TRBD1 (6 bases). Germline V gene sequence: CDR1 MNHEY, CDR2 SVGAGI. The CDR3 is 12 amino acids. Between the trimmed V and J ends, which lost 3 bases and 8 bases, there was a span of 10 bases. The CDR3: CASSYPTGEAFF. The CDR3 DNA sequence: TGTGCCAGCAGTTATCCTACAGGGGAAGCTTTCTTT.

This chain links TRBV19 with TRBJ2-6; the D is unclear. V lost 5 bases and J lost 5, with 22 bases in between. Germline values: CDR1 LNHDA, CDR2 SQIVND (reference sequence). This CDR3 has 18 amino acids. The chain's CDR3 is CASSVTLKSQSRANVLTF. The CDR3 nucleotides are TGTGCCAGTAGTGTGACATTGAAATCACAAAGTCGGGCCAACGTCCTGACTTTC.

The chain links TRBV4-2 to TRBJ2-5; 10 nucleotides align to TRBD2. The CDR3 extends over 17 amino acids. Germline lookup yields CDR1 LGHNA and CDR2 YNFKEQ. V trimming: 0 bases; J trimming: 6 bases; junction bases outside the gene matches: 10. In DNA, the CDR3 is TGTGCCAGCAGCCAAGACTTTCTCCTAGCGGGAGTTCAGACCCAGTACTTC. It is translated as CASSQDFLLAGVQTQYF.

This chain links TRBV2 with TRBJ2-7; D might be TRBD1 (6 bases). The length of the CDR3 is 12 residues. Trimming cost V 8 bases and J 3 bases, with 11 bases left between them. The V gene's germline CDR1 is SNHLY and CDR2 FYNNEI. The CDR3 reads CASLRTDYEQYF. The CDR3 coding sequence is TGTGCCAGCTTACGGACAGACTACGAGCAGTACTTC. The full variable domain, with the rest looked up from reference TRBV2 and TRBJ2-7, is EPEVTQTPSHQVTQMGQEVILRCVPISNHLYFYWYRQILGQKVEFLVSFYNNEISEKSEIFDDQFSVERPDGSNFTLKIRSTKLEDSAMYFCASLRTDYEQYFGPGTRLTVT.

The chain carries TRBV5-1 and TRBJ1-6; TRBD1 matches 11 bases. Per germline, CDR1 SGHRS and CDR2 YFSETQ. With V trimmed by 4 bases and J by 0 bases, 9 bases remained unmatched. The CDR3 has 19 residues. The CDR3 region is CASSGGTGGEGSYNSPLHF. The CDR3 bases are TGCGCCAGCAGCGGGGGGACAGGGGGTGAGGGCTCCTATAATTCACCCCTCCACTTT.

The V and J genes are TRBV4-3 and TRBJ2-3; 9 bases agree with TRBD2. After removal of 1 base from V and 2 bases from J, the junction contained 1 base not matched to a gene. This CDR3 has 15 amino acids. CDR1 is LGHNA, CDR2 YSLEER, per germline. CDR3 nucleotide sequence: TGCGCCAGCAGCCAAGCTAGCGGGACCACAGATACGCAGTATTTT. Amino acids: CASSQASGTTDTQYF.

The V call is TRBV7-6, the J call TRBJ2-5; 9 bases match TRBD2. CDR1 and CDR2 from the germline V gene are SGHVS and FNYEAQ. V dropped 4 bases and J dropped 4; count of bases not matched to a gene: 7. The CDR3 covers 15 residues. This CDR3 reads CASSSFQAGGETQYF. CDR3 DNA: TGTGCCAGCAGCTCGTTCCAAGCGGGGGGAGAGACCCAGTACTTC.

The rearrangement links TRBV28 to TRBJ2-5, with 7 bases that match TRBD1. Germline V gene sequence: CDR1 MDHEN, CDR2 SYDVKM. V shed 5 bases and J 3 bases; nucleotides not matched to a gene: 6. The CDR3 is 14 residues long. CDR3 DNA: TGTGCCAGCAGTCGAAGTGGGACAGAAGAGACCCAGTACTTC. Its protein is CASSRSGTEETQYF.

This chain joins TRBV6-1 and TRBJ2-7; the D gene is possibly TRBD2 (6 bases). Germline CDR1 reads MNHNS; CDR2 reads SASEGT. Trimming shortened V by 5 bases and J by 7 bases, and 15 bases separated the two germline ends. The CDR3 extends over 13 amino acids. The CDR3 DNA is TGTGCCAGCAGTCCCCGGGACGGAGGGGAGCAGTACTTC. Its protein product is CASSPRDGGEQYF.

The chain carries TRBV9 and TRBJ2-3; D gene ambiguous. This CDR3 contains 15 residues. Germline CDR1 is SGDLS and CDR2 is YYNGEE. The V and J ends lost 0 bases and 1 base respectively, with 9 bases between them. For the CDR3, the DNA is TGTGCCAGCAGCGTAGTTCCTCAGGGCACAGATACGCAGTATTTT. It is translated as CASSVVPQGTDTQYF.

Turning to this clone: An end of the junction differs from the germline gene, which may be a read error. Other DNA sequences within the sample encode an identical CDR3. The chain carries TRBV5-1 and TRBJ2-7; 8 positions match TRBD2. Germline assignment: CDR1 SGHRS and CDR2 YFSETQ. This CDR3 has 16 amino acids. Here the CDR3 reads CASSLDSGASSYEQYF. Here the CDR3 DNA reads TGCGCCAGTAGCTTGGATAGCGGGGCAAGCTCCTACGAGCAGTACTTC.

The rearrangement uses TRBV4-2 and TRBJ2-1; possibly TRBD2 for D (6 bases). The germline V gene encodes CDR1 LGHNA and CDR2 YNFKEQ. CDR3 size: 17 residues. The ends were cut back, 0 bases at V and 10 bases at J, with 22 bases in the middle. The CDR3 nucleotides read TGTGCCAGCAGCCAAGAAGGAGGGCTCGCTCTTAGCTCCGAGCAGTTCTTC. Translation gives CASSQEGGLALSSEQFF.

This chain links TRBV5-6 with TRBJ2-7; 9 nucleotides line up with TRBD1. CDR3 length: 14 amino acids. V was clipped by 3 bases and J by 7 bases; unmatched bases: 8. From germline, CDR1 is SGHDT and CDR2 YYEEEE. CDR3 protein: CASSSWDREGEQYF. DNA for the CDR3: TGTGCCAGCAGCTCGTGGGACAGGGAAGGTGAGCAGTACTTC.

The rearrangement uses TRBV9 and TRBJ2-1; 10 bases fit TRBD2. The CDR3 totals 17 residues. Germline V CDR1 and CDR2: SGDLS, YYNGEE. Trimming cost V 3 bases and J 7 bases; bases outside gene matches: 13. CDR3 DNA sequence: TGTGCCAGCAGCGCCCACCTAGCGGGAGCCGGGAAGAATGAGCAGTTCTTC. Amino acids: CASSAHLAGAGKNEQFF.

The chain links TRBV9 to TRBJ1-1; a weak D match, TRBD1 (6 bases). Trimming removed 5 bases from V and 2 bases from J, with 13 bases in between. The CDR3 has 14 amino acids. Germline V gene lookup returns CDR1 SGDLS and CDR2 YYNGEE. The CDR3 bases are TGTGCCAGCAGGCGCGGTGGGGGCAACACTGAAGCTTTCTTT. The encoded protein is CASRRGGGNTEAFF.

Here the CDR3 reads CAWSVLDSYGYTF. The CDR3 nucleotides are TGTGCCTGGAGTGTTCTAGACAGCTATGGCTACACCTTC. This sequence joins TRBV30 and TRBJ1-2; TRBD1 is a possible D gene (5 bases). The CDR3 contains 13 residues. CDR1 and CDR2 (germline): GTSNPN, SVGIG (reference sequence). V gave up 0 bases and J gave up 4 bases, with 9 bases separating them.

The chain is built from TRBV6-6 and TRBJ1-2, with D possibly matching TRBD1 (5 bases). The CDR3 spans 16 residues. Trimming shortened V by 0 bases and J by 0 bases, and 11 bases separated the two germline ends. From germline, CDR1 is MNHNY and CDR2 SVGAGI (reference sequence). CDR3 region: CASSYSTGRANYGYTF. CDR3 sequence (DNA): TGTGCCAGCAGTTACTCCACAGGTCGTGCTAACTATGGCTACACCTTC.

This clone was detected a few times. The rearrangement links TRBV25-1 to TRBJ1-1; 9 nucleotides match TRBD1. This CDR3 contains 13 residues. Germline CDR1 MGHDK, CDR2 SYGVNS. The trim removed 4 bases at V and 5 bases at J, leaving 2 bases unmatched. The CDR3 sequence is CASSVTGGTEAFF. CDR3 in DNA: TGTGCCAGCAGTGTGACAGGGGGAACTGAAGCTTTCTTT.

The chain recombines TRBV28 with TRBJ2-5; 10 bases line up with TRBD2. The CDR3 spans 13 residues. Germline CDR1 MDHEN, CDR2 SYDVKM. The V segment lost 6 bases and the J segment 3 bases; nucleotides outside the gene matches: 1. The CDR3 region is CASRLAGKETQYF. CDR3 in DNA: TGTGCCAGCAGACTAGCGGGAAAAGAGACCCAGTACTTC.